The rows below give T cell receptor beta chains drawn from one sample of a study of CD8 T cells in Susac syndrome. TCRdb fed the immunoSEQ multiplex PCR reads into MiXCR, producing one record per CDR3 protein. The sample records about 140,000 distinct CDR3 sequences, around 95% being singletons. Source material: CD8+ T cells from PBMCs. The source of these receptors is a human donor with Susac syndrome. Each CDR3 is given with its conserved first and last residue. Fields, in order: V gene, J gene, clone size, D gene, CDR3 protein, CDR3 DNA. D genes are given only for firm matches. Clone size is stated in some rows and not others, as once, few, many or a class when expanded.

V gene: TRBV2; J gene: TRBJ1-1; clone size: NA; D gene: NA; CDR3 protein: CASSEWEGEAFF; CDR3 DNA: TGTGCCAGCAGTGAATGGGAAGGGGAAGCTTTCTTT
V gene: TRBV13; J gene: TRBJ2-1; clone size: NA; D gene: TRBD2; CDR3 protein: CASSLGTSGGPGEFF; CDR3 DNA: TGTGCCAGCAGCTTAGGGACTAGCGGGGGCCCTGGGGAGTTCTTC
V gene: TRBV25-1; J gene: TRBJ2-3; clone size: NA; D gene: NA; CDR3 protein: CASSVPDTQYF; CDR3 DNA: TGTGCCAGCAGTGTTCCAGATACGCAGTATTTT
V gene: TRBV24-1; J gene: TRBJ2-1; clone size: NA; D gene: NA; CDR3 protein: CATSARISDRNRYEQFF; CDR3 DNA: TGTGCCACCAGTGCCAGGATCTCGGACAGAAATCGTTATGAGCAGTTCTTC
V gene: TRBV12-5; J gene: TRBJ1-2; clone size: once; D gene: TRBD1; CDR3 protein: CASGLPLGQNYGYTF; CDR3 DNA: TGTGCTAGTGGTTTGCCCCTGGGACAGAACTATGGCTACACCTTC
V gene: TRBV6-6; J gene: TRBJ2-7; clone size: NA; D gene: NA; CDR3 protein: CASSYSSQGDEQYF; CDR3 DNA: TGTGCCAGCAGTTACTCGAGCCAGGGAGACGAGCAGTACTTC
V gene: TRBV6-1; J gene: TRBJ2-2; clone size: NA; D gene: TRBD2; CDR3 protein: CASIPREGWNTGELFF; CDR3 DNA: TGTGCCAGCATCCCCCGGGAGGGATGGAACACCGGGGAGCTGTTTTTT
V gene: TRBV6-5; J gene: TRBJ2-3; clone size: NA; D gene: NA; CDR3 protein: CASTSWESSTDTQYF; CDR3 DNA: TGTGCCAGCACCTCTTGGGAGTCTAGCACAGATACGCAGTATTTT
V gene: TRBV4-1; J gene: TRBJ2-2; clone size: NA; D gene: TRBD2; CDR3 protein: CASTLEAGGITGELFF; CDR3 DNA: TGCGCCAGCACCCTGGAGGCGGGAGGGATCACCGGGGAGCTGTTTTTT
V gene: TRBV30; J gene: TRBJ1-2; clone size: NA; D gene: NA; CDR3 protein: CAWRGSYGYTF; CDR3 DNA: TGTGCCTGGAGGGGCAGCTATGGCTACACCTTC
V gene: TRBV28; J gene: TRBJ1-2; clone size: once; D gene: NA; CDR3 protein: CASSARDTQIYGYTF; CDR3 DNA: TGTGCCAGCAGTGCCCGGGACACGCAAATCTATGGCTACACCTTC
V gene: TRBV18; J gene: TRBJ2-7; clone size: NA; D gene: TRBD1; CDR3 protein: CASSETGGRVHEQYF; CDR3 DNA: TGTGCCAGCTCAGAGACAGGGGGCCGAGTCCACGAGCAGTACTTC
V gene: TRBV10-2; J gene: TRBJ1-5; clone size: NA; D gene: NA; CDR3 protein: CASMGDLGQVGDQPQHF; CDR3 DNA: TGCGCCAGCATGGGAGATCTGGGTCAGGTAGGGGATCAGCCCCAGCATTTT
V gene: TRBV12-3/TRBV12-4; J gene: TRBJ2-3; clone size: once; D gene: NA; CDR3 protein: CASRPDHDTQYF; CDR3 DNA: TGTGCCAGCAGACCTGATCACGATACGCAGTATTTT
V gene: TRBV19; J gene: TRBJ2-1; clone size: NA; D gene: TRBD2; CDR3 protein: CASAMGMGTSDNEQFF; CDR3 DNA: TGTGCCAGCGCCATGGGGATGGGGACTAGCGATAATGAGCAGTTCTTC
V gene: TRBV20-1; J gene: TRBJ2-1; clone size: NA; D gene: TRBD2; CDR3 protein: CSARDLASGRGNEQFF; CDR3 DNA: TGCAGTGCTAGAGATCTGGCTAGCGGGAGGGGCAATGAGCAGTTCTTC
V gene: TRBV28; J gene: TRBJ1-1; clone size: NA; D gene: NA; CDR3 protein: CASSLSVNTEAFF; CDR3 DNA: TGTGCCAGCAGTTTATCGGTGAACACTGAAGCTTTCTTT
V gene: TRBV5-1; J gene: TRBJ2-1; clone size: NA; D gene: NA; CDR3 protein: CASSLYWGNDEQFF; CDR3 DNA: TGCGCCAGCAGCTTGTATTGGGGTAACGATGAGCAGTTCTTC
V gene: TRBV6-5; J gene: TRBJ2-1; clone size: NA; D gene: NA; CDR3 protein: CASSQVVGVNEQFF; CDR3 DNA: TGTGCCAGCAGTCAGGTGGTAGGGGTCAATGAGCAGTTCTTC
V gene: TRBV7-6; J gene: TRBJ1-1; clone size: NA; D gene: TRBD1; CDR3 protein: CASSLEAGGNTEAFF; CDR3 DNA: TGTGCCAGCAGCTTAGAGGCAGGGGGGAACACTGAAGCTTTCTTT
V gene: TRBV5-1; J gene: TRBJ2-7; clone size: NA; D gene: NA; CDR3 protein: CASSLGDWYEQYF; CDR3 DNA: TGCGCCAGCAGCTTGGGGGACTGGTACGAGCAGTACTTC
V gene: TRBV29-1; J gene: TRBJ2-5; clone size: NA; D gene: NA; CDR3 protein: CSGRSGEETQYF; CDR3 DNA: TGCAGCGGGCGGTCAGGAGAAGAGACCCAGTACTTC
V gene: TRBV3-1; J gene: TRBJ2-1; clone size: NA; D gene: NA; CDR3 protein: CASSQGEQELGKHGEQFF; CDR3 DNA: TGTGCCAGCAGCCAAGGCGAGCAGGAATTAGGAAAACACGGCGAGCAGTTCTTC
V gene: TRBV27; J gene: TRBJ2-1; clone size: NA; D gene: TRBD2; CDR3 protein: CASSSRLARPNEQFF; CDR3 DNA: TGTGCCAGCAGTTCCCGACTAGCGCGTCCCAATGAGCAGTTCTTC
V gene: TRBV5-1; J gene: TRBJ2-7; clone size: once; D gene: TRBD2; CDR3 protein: CASSPTSGGTYEQYF; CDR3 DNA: TGCGCCAGCAGCCCTACTAGCGGGGGGACCTACGAGCAGTACTTC
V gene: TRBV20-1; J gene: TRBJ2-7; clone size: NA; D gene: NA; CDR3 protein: CSADPRNLSSYEQYF; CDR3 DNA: TGCAGTGCTGACCCTCGGAACCTGAGCTCCTACGAGCAGTACTTC
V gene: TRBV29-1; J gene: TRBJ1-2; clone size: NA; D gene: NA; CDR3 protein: CSAVGVGGGYTF; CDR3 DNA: TGCAGCGCCGTGGGGGTGGGCGGGGGCTACACCTTC
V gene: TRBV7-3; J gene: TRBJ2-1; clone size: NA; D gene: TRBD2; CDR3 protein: CASSSQITAGGFGSYNEQFF; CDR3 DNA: TGTGCCAGCAGCTCCCAAATAACAGCGGGGGGTTTTGGCTCCTACAATGAGCAGTTCTTC
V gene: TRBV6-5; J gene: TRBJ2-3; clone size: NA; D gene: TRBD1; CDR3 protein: CASSTGTGFTDTQYF; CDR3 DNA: TGTGCCAGCAGTACCGGGACAGGGTTCACAGATACGCAGTATTTT
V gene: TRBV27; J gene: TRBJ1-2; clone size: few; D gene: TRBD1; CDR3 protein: CASKEQGSIPNYGYTF; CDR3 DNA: TGTGCCAGCAAGGAACAGGGGTCCATTCCGAACTATGGCTACACCTTC
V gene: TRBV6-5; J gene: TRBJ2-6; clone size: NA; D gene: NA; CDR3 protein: CASSYPGGKGSGANVLTF; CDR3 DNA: TGTGCCAGCAGTTACCCCGGGGGCAAGGGCTCTGGGGCCAACGTCCTGACTTTC
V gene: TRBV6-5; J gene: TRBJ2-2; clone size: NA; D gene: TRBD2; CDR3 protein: CASSYLAGAVGELFF; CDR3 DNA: TGTGCCAGCAGTTACTTAGCGGGAGCGGTCGGGGAGCTGTTTTTT
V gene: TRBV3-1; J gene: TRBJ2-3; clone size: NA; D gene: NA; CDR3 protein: CASSQDPLDIGAPDTQYF; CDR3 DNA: TGTGCCAGCAGCCAAGACCCCCTTGACATCGGCGCCCCAGATACGCAGTATTTT
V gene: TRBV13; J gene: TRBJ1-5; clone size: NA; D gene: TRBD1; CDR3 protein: CASSLGTGAGQPQHF; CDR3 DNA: TGTGCCAGCAGCTTAGGGACAGGGGCGGGTCAGCCCCAGCATTTT
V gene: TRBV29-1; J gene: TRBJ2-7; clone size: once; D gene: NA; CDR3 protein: CSVLETSYEQYF; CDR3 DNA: TGCAGCGTCCTAGAAACTTCCTACGAGCAGTACTTC
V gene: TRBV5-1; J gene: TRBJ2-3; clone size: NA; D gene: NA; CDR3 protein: CASSLVQGGDTQYF; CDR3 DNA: TGCGCCAGCAGCTTGGTACAGGGAGGAGATACGCAGTATTTT
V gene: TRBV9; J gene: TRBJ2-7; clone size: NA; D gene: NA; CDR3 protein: CASSVVGDGSYEQYF; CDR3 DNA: TGTGCCAGCAGCGTAGTTGGGGACGGGTCCTACGAGCAGTACTTC
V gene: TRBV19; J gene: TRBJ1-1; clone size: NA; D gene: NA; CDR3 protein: CASSTSGVSEAFF; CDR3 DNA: TGTGCCAGTAGTACGAGTGGGGTTTCTGAAGCTTTCTTT
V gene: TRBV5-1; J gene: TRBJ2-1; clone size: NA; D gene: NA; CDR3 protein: CASSTRASYNEQFF; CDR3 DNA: TGCGCCAGCAGCACCAGGGCTTCCTACAATGAGCAGTTCTTC
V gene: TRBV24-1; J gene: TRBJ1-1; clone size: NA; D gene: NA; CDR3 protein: CATSDSGGTEAFF; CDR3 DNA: TGTGCCACCAGTGATTCGGGGGGGACTGAAGCTTTCTTT
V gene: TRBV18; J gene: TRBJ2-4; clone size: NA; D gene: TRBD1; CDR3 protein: CASSPHWGQRRSLAKNIQYF; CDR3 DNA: TGTGCCAGCTCACCACATTGGGGACAGCGCCGATCACTAGCCAAAAACATTCAGTACTTC